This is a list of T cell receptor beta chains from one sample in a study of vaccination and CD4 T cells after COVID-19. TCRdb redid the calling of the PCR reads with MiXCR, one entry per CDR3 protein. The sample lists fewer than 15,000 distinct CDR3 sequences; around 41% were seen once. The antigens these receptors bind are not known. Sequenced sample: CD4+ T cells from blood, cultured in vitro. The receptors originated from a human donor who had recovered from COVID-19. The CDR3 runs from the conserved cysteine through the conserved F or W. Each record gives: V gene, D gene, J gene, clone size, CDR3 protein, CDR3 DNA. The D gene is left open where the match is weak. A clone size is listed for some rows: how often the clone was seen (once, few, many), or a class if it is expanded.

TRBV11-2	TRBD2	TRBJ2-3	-	CASSLDPGLAGLEGSTDTQYF	TGTGCCAGCAGCTTAGATCCCGGACTAGCGGGGCTCGAAGGGAGCACAGATACGCAGTATTTT
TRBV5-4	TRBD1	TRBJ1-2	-	CASSLTGGDGYTF	TGTGCCAGCAGCTTAACAGGGGGCGATGGCTACACCTTC
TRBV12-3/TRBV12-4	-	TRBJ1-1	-	CASSLNPLRVAKTEAFF	TGTGCCAGCAGTTTAAACCCCCTACGTGTAGCGAAGACTGAAGCTTTCTTT
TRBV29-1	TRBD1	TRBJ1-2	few	CSVESSGQTSYTF	TGCAGCGTTGAATCATCGGGACAGACGTCCTACACCTTC
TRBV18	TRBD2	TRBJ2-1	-	CASSPPRTSGNNEQFF	TGTGCCAGCTCACCACCGAGGACTAGCGGGAATAATGAGCAGTTCTTC
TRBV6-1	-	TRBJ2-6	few	CASRPTENSGANVLTF	TGTGCCAGCAGACCCACGGAAAACTCTGGGGCCAACGTCCTGACTTTC
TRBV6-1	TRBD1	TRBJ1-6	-	CASSESTGTGGGHSPLHF	TGTGCCAGCAGTGAATCTACCGGGACAGGGGGAGGTCATTCACCCCTCCACTTT
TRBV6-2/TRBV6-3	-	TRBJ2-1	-	CASSLNRGNEQFF	TGTGCCAGCAGTTTAAATCGGGGCAATGAGCAGTTCTTC
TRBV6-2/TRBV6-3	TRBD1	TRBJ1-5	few	CASRVPGQGVEPQHF	TGTGCCAGCAGGGTACCGGGACAGGGGGTTGAGCCCCAGCATTTT
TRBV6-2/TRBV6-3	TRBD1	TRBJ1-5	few	CASRKTGGINQPQHF	TGTGCCAGCAGGAAGACAGGGGGAATAAATCAGCCCCAGCATTTT
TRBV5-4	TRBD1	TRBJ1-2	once	CASSFFSTGQSGYTF	TGTGCCAGCAGCTTTTTCTCGACAGGGCAAAGTGGCTACACCTTC
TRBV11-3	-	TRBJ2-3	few	CASSLDQVTQYF	TGTGCCAGCAGCTTAGATCAGGTTACGCAGTATTTT
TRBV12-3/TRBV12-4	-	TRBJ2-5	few	CASRKTAGRETQYF	TGTGCCAGCAGGAAGACTGCGGGTCGAGAGACCCAGTACTTC
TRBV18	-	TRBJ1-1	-	CASSTDVSEAFF	TGTGCCAGCTCAACGGACGTCAGCGAAGCTTTCTTT
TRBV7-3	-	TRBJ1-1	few	CASSLTAGPNTEAFF	TGTGCCAGCAGCTTAACTGCAGGCCCGAACACTGAAGCTTTCTTT
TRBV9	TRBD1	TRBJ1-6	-	CASSGQGAPSLHF	TGTGCCAGCAGCGGACAGGGGGCTCCTTCCCTCCACTTT
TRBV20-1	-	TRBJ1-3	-	CSARDPAGRSGGPGNTIYF	TGCAGTGCTAGAGATCCGGCGGGTCGAAGCGGGGGGCCTGGAAACACCATATATTTT
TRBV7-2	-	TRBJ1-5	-	CASSLGRDQPQHF	TGTGCCAGCAGCTTAGGGCGAGATCAGCCCCAGCATTTT
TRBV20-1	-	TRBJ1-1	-	CSARQINTEAFF	TGCAGTGCTAGACAAATCAACACTGAAGCTTTCTTT
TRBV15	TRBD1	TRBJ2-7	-	CATSRDRGTGSYEQYF	TGTGCCACCAGCAGAGATCGCGGGACAGGGTCTTACGAGCAGTACTTC
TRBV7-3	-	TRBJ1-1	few	CASSLRGDLNTEAFF	TGTGCCAGCAGCTTACGAGGGGACCTGAACACTGAAGCTTTCTTT
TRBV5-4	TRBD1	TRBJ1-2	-	CASSPGTGGASGYTF	TGTGCCAGCAGCCCCGGGACAGGGGGCGCGTCTGGCTACACCTTC
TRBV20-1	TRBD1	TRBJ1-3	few	CSALRQGSIYF	TGCAGTGCGCTTAGACAGGGCTCCATATATTTT
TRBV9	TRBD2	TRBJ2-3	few	CASSVGTSGNTDTQYF	TGTGCCAGCAGCGTCGGGACTAGCGGGAACACAGATACGCAGTATTTT
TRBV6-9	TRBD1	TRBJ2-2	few	CASNNRGQGIGNTGELFF	TGTGCCAGCAACAATAGAGGACAGGGGATTGGGAACACCGGGGAGCTGTTTTTT
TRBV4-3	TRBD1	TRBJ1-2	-	CASSQDISRGGTVYGYTF	TGCGCCAGCAGCCAAGATATTTCGAGGGGAGGGACAGTCTATGGCTACACCTTC
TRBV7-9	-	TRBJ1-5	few	CASSFGYSNQPQHF	TGTGCCAGCAGCTTTGGCTATAGCAATCAGCCCCAGCATTTT
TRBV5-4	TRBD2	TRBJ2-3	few	CASSLPTSGHTDTQYF	TGTGCCAGCAGCTTGCCAACTAGCGGACACACAGATACGCAGTATTTT
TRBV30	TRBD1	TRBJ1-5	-	CAWSVLPGTGNQPQHF	TGTGCCTGGAGTGTACTCCCCGGGACAGGGAATCAGCCCCAGCATTTT
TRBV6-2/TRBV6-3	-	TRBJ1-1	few	CASSKNGLSSNTEAFF	TGTGCCAGCAGTAAAAACGGACTTAGCTCGAACACTGAAGCTTTCTTT
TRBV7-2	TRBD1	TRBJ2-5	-	CASSLRTGGFETQYF	TGTGCCAGCAGCTTACGGACAGGGGGCTTTGAGACCCAGTACTTC
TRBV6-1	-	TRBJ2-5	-	CASNLGRTQETQYF	TGTGCCAGCAACCTGGGACGGACCCAAGAGACCCAGTACTTC
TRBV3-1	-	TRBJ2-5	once	CASSQRVRGETQYF	TGTGCCAGCAGCCAACGAGTTCGTGGAGAGACCCAGTACTTC
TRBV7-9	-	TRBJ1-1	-	CASSTGPNTEAFF	TGTGCCAGCAGCACGGGACCGAACACTGAAGCTTTCTTT
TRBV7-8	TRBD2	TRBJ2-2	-	CASSSGTGGPSGELFF	TGTGCCAGCAGCTCCGGAACGGGGGGGCCATCCGGGGAGCTGTTTTTT
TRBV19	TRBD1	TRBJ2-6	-	CASNGQVDRVSGANVLTF	TGTGCCAGTAACGGTCAGGTGGACAGGGTCTCTGGGGCCAACGTCCTGACTTTC
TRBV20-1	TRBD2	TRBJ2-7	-	CSARSAGVSYEQYF	TGCAGTGCTAGATCAGCGGGAGTAAGCTACGAGCAGTACTTC
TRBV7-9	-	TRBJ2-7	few	CASSSGTDYEQYF	TGTGCCAGCAGCTCCGGGACCGACTACGAGCAGTACTTC
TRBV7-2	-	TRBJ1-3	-	CASSSRARAGNTIYF	TGTGCCAGCAGCTCGAGGGCCAGGGCTGGAAACACCATATATTTT
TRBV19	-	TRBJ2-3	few	CASSIGLAGDTQYF	TGTGCCAGTAGTATTGGGCTCGCCGGAGATACGCAGTATTTT
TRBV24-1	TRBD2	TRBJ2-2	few	CATSDPRLAGITGELFF	TGTGCCACCAGTGACCCAAGACTAGCGGGAATCACCGGGGAGCTGTTTTTT
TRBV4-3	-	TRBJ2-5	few	CASSQDLGVGTQYF	TGCGCCAGCAGCCAAGATTTGGGGGTTGGGACCCAGTACTTC
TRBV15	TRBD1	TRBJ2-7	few	CATSSTPGGRYEQYF	TGTGCCACCAGCAGTACTCCAGGGGGCCGATACGAGCAGTACTTC
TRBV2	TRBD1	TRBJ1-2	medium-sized	CASVGTGSSGYTF	TGTGCCAGCGTGGGGACAGGTAGTTCCGGCTACACCTTC
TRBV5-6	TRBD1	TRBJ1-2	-	CASSFGGQDYGYTF	TGTGCCAGCAGCTTCGGGGGACAGGACTATGGCTACACCTTC
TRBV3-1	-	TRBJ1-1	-	CASSPLGLSNTEAFF	TGTGCCAGCAGCCCTCTAGGGTTGTCAAACACTGAAGCTTTCTTT
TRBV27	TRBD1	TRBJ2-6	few	CASSLFGDRSSGANVLTF	TGTGCCAGCAGTTTATTTGGGGACAGGAGCTCTGGGGCCAACGTCCTGACTTTC
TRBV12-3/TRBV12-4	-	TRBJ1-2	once	CASSLGMGGYTF	TGTGCCAGCAGTTTGGGGATGGGTGGCTACACCTTC
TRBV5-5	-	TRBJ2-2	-	CASRLLLAPGELFF	TGTGCCAGCAGACTCCTACTAGCTCCCGGGGAGCTGTTTTTT
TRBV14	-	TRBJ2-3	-	CASSPSWDTQYF	TGTGCCAGCAGCCCGTCGTGGGATACGCAGTATTTT
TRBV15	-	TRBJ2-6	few	CATSKYGGSSGANVLTF	TGTGCCACCAGCAAGTACGGGGGTAGCTCTGGGGCCAACGTCCTGACTTTC
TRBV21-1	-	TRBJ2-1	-	CASSKAGGIRGWGSYNEQFF	TGTGCCAGCAGCAAAGCCGGGGGGATCAGGGGATGGGGGTCCTACAATGAGCAGTTCTTC
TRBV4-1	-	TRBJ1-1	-	CASSQVGLGTAEAFF	TGCGCCAGCAGCCAAGTAGGACTAGGGACCGCTGAAGCTTTCTTT
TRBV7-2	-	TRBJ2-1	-	CASSLVQGSRNEQFF	TGTGCCAGCAGCTTAGTACAGGGTAGCCGCAATGAGCAGTTCTTC
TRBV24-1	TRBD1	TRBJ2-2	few	CATSGGQGKNTGELFF	TGTGCCACCAGTGGGGGACAGGGGAAGAACACCGGGGAGCTGTTTTTT
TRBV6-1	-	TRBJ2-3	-	CASSLGSGTDTQYF	TGTGCCAGCAGTCTAGGAAGCGGCACAGATACGCAGTATTTT
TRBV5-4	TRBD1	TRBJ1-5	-	CASSNRGSNQPQHF	TGTGCCAGCAGCAACAGGGGAAGCAATCAGCCCCAGCATTTT